This T cell receptor beta chain was captured in a study of T cell changes during pregnancy in multiple sclerosis (dated 2019 in TCRdb). About the full investigation: Changes in the T cell repertoire over the course of pregnancy were examined in this study in women with multiple sclerosis.

Trimming takes 1 base from V and 0 bases from J, and the germline ends sit 8 bases apart. CDR1 and CDR2 are read off the germline V gene as SGHDT and YYEEEE. The CDR3 sequence holds 14 residues, the cysteine and phenylalanine included. CDR3 DNA is the only sequence kept; it has 42 bases, read in frame from the first base. The library was prepared using the immunoSEQ multiplex PCR assay. Entries here come from immuneACCESS through TCRdb and include only in-frame sequences with V and J called. Some clones fail to appear in such tables; in the studies checked, an unresolved V gene covers under half of the shortfall, and the cause of the remainder is unknown. Here the sample has around 38,000 clones; 91% occur a single time. The top ten hold roughly 6.1% of the sample. Notes on this clone: Its antigen is not yet known. The sample holds no much larger clone one base away, and base qualities are not on file.

The material was CD8+ T cells from peripheral blood mononuclear cells, obtained in the second trimester of pregnancy. The receptor chain draws on TRBV5-6 and TRBJ2-7; the D gene is not confidently resolved. The clonotype was recovered from a female donor with multiple sclerosis, enrolled in a pregnancy study. The CDR3 amino acid sequence is: CASSLTESSYEQYF. The DNA sequence is TGTGCCAGCAGCTTGACGGAGAGCTCCTACGAGCAGTACTTC.